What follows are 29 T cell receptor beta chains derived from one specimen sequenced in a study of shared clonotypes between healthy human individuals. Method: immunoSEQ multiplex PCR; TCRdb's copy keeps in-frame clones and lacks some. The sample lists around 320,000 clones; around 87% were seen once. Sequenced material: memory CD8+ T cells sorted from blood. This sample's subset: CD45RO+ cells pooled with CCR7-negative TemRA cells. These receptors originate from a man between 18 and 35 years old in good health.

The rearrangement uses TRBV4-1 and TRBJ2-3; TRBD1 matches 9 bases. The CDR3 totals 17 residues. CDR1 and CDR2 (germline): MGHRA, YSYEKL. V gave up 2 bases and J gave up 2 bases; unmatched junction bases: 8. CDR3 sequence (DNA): TGCGCCAGCAGCCAATTTTACAGGGGGCCCCTCACAGATACGCAGTATTTT. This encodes CASSQFYRGPLTDTQYF.

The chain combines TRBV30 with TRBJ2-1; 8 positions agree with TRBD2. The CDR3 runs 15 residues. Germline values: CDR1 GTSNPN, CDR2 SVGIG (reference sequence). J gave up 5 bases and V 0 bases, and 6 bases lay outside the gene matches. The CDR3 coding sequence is TGTGCCTGGAGTGTCCTAGCGGGTGGTCACAATGAGCAGTTCTTC. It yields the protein CAWSVLAGGHNEQFF. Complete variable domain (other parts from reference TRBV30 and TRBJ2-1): SQTIHQWPATLVQPVGSPLSLECTVEGTSNPNLYWYRQAAGRGLQLLFYSVGIGQISSEVPQNLSASRPQDRQFILSSKKLLLSDSGFYLCAWSVLAGGHNEQFFGPGTRLTVL.

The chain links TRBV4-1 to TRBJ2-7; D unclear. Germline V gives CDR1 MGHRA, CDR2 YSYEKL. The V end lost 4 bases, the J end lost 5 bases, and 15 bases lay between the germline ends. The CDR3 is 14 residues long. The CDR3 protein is CASSLETGLDEQYF. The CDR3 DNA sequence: TGCGCCAGCAGCCTTGAGACCGGCCTTGACGAGCAGTACTTC.

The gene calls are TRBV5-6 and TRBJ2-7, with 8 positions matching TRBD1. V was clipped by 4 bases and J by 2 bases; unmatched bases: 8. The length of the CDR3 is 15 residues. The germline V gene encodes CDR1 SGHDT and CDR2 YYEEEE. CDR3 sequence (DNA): TGTGCCAGCAGCCTGGACAGGGCCGGTCCCTACGAGCAGTACTTC. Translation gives CASSLDRAGPYEQYF.

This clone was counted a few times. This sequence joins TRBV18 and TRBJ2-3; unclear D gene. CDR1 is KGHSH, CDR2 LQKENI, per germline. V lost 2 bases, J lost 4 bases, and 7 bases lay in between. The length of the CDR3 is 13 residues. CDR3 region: CASSPWLADTQYF. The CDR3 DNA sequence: TGTGCCAGCTCACCATGGCTAGCAGATACGCAGTATTTT.

CDR3 in amino acids: CAISGQLEEKLFF. The CDR3 nucleotides are TGTGCCATCAGTGGTCAGCTCGAAGAAAAACTGTTTTTT. The gene calls are TRBV10-3 and TRBJ1-4; no firm D call. Trimming took off 4 bases at V and 8 bases at J, with 11 bases between the two ends. The CDR3 covers 13 residues. Germline CDR1 and CDR2: ENHRY and SYGVKD.

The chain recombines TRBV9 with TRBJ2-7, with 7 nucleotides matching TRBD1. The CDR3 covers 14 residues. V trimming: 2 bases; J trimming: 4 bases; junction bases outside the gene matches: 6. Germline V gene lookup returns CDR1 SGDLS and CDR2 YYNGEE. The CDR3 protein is CASSVTGTGYEQYF. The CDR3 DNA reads TGTGCCAGCAGCGTGACAGGGACGGGATACGAGCAGTACTTC. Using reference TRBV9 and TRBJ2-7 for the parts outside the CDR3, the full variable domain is DSGVTQTPKHLITATGQRVTLRCSPRSGDLSVYWYQQSLDQGLQFLIQYYNGEERAKGNILERFSAQQFPDLHSELNLSSLELGDSALYFCASSVTGTGYEQYFGPGTRLTVT.

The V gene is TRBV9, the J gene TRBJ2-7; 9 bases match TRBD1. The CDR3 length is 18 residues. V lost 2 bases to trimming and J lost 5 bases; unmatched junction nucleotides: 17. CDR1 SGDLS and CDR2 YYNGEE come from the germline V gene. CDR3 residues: CASSVTPGMGTGSHEQYF. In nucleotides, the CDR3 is TGTGCCAGCAGCGTCACTCCCGGGATGGGGACAGGGAGCCACGAGCAGTACTTC.

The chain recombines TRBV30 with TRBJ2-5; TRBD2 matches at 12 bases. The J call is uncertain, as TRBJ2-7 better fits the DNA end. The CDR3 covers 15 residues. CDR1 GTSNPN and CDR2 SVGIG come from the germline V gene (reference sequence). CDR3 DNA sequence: TGTGCCTGGTCACTAGCGGGGGGACCCCAGTACGAGCAGTACTTC. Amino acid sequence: CAWSLAGGPQYEQYF.

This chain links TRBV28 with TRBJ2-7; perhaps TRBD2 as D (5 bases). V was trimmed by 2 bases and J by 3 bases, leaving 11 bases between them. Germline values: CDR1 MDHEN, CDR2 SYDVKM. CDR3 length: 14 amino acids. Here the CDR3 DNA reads TGTGCCAGCAGTTTACGCGGACTCCGCTACGAGCAGTACTTC. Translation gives CASSLRGLRYEQYF.

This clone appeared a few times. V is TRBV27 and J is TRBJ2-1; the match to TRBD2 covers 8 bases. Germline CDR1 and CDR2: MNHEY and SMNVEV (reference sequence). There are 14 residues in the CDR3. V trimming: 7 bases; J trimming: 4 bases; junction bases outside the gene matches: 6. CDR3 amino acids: CASTGTSLYNEQFF. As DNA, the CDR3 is TGTGCCAGCACCGGGACTAGTCTATACAATGAGCAGTTCTTC.

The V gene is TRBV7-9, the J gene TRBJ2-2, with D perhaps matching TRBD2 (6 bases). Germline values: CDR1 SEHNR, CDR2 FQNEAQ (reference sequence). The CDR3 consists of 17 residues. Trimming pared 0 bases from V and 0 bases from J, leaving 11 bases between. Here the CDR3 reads CASSLARGPANTGELFF. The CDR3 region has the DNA TGTGCCAGCAGCTTAGCGCGGGGACCAGCGAACACCGGGGAGCTGTTTTTT.

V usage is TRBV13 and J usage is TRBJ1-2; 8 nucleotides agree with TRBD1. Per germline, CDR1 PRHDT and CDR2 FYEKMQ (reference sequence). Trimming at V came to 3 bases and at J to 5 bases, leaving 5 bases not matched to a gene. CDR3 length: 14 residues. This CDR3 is CASSFGTGVYGYTF. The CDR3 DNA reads TGTGCCAGCAGCTTCGGGACAGGAGTATATGGCTACACCTTC.

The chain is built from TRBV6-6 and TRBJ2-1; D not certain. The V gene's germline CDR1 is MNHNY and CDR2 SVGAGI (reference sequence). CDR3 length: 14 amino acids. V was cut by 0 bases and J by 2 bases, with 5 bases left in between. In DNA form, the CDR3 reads TGTGCCAGCAGTTACTCTAATCCCTACAATGAGCAGTTCTTC. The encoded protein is CASSYSNPYNEQFF.

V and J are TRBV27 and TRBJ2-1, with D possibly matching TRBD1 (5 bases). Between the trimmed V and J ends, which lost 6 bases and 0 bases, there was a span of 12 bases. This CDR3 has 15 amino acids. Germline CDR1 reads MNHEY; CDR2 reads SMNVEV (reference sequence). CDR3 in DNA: TGTGCCAGCAGCTCTGGGGCCAGCTCCTACAATGAGCAGTTCTTC. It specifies CASSSGASSYNEQFF.

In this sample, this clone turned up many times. CDR3 nucleotide sequence: TGTGCCAGCAGTGGGACAGGGGGTTATCAGCCCCAGCATTTT. It translates to CASSGTGGYQPQHF. The rearrangement links TRBV25-1 to TRBJ1-5, with 10 bases identical to TRBD1. CDR3 size: 14 residues. Trimming removed 4 bases from V and 5 bases from J; junction bases left unmatched: 2. Germline CDR1 and CDR2: MGHDK and SYGVNS.

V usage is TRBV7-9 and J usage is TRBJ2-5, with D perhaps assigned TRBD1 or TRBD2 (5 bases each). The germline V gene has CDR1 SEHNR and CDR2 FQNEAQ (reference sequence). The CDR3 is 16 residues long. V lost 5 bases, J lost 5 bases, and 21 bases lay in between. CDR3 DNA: TGTGCCAGCAGCCGACCTCCGGGACCGTGGGTGGAGACCCAGTACTTC. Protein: CASSRPPGPWVETQYF.

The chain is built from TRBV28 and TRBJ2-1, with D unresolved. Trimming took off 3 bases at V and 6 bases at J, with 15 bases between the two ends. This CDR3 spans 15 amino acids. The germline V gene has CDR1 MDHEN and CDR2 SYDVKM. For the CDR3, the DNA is TGTGCCAGCAGTTTTTATTCTCCGGCGTTCAATGAGCAGTTCTTC. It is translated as CASSFYSPAFNEQFF.

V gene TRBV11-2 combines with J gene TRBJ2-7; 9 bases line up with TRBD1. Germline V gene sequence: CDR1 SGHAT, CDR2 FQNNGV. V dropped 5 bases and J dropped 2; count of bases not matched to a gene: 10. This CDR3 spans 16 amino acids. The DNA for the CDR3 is TGTGCCAGCAGCGCCTTGCCGGGACAGGGTCCCTACGAGCAGTACTTC. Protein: CASSALPGQGPYEQYF.

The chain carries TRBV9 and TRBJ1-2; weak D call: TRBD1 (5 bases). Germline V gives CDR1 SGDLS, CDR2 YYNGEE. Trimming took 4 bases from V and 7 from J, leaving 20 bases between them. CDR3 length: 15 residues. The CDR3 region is CASSPGEAGSTGYTF. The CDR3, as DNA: TGTGCCAGCAGCCCAGGAGAGGCAGGGTCGACTGGCTACACCTTC.

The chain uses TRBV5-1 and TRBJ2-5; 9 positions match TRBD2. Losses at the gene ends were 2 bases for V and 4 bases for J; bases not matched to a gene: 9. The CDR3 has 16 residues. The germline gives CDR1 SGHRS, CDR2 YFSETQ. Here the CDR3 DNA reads TGCGCCAGCAGCTTCGGGACTAGCCTATTCGGAGAGACCCAGTACTTC. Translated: CASSFGTSLFGETQYF.

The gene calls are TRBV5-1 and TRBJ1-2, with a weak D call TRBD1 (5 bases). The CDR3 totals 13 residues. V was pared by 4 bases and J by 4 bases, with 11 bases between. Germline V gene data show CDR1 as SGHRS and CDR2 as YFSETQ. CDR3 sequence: CASSRLGLYGYTF. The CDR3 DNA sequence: TGCGCCAGCAGCCGATTGGGGCTCTATGGCTACACCTTC.

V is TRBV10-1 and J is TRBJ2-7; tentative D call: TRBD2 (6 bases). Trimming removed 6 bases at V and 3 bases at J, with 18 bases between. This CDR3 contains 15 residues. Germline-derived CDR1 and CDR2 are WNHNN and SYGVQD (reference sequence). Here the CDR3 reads CASSSGWEGHYEQYF. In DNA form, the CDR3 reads TGCGCCAGCAGCAGCGGGTGGGAAGGACACTACGAGCAGTACTTC.

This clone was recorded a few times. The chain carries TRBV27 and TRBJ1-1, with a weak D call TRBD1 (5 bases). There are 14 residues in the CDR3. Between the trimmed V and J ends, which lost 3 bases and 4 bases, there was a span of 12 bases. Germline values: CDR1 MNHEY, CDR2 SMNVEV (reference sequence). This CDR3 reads CASSFGYGGTEAFF. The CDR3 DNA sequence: TGTGCCAGCAGTTTTGGGTATGGGGGCACTGAAGCTTTCTTT.

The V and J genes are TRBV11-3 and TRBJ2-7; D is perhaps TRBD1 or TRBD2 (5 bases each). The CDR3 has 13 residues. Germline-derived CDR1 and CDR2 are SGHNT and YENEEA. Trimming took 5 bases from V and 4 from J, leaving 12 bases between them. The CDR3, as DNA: TGTGCCAGCAGCCCGAGGGACGGATACGAGCAGTACTTC. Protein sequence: CASSPRDGYEQYF.

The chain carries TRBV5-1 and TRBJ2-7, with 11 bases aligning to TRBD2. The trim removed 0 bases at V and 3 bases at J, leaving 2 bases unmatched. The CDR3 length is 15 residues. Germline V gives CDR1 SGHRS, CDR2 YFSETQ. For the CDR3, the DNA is TGCGCCAGCAGCTTGGGTACTAGCGGGGGCTACGAGCAGTACTTC. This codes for CASSLGTSGGYEQYF.

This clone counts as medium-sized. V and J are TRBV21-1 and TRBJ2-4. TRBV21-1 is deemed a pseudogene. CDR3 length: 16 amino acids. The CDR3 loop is CASSKGWTANKNIQYF. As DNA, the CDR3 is TGTGCCAGCAGCAAAGGTTGGACGGCGAACAAAAACATTCAGTACTTC.

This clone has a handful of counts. CDR3 DNA: TGTGCCAGCAGTTATACAGGGGGCACTGAAGCTTTCTTT. It encodes CASSYTGGTEAFF. This sequence joins TRBV6-5 and TRBJ1-1; TRBD1 agrees at 8 bases. Germline V CDR1 and CDR2: MNHEY, SVGAGI. There are 13 residues in the CDR3. Trimming took 3 bases from V and 4 from J; bases not matched to a gene: 1.

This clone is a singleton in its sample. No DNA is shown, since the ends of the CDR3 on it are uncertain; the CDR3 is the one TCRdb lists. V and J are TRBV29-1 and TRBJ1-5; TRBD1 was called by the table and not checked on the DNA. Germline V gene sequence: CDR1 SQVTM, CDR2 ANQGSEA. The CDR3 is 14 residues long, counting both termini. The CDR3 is CSVDFGTGAREEHF.